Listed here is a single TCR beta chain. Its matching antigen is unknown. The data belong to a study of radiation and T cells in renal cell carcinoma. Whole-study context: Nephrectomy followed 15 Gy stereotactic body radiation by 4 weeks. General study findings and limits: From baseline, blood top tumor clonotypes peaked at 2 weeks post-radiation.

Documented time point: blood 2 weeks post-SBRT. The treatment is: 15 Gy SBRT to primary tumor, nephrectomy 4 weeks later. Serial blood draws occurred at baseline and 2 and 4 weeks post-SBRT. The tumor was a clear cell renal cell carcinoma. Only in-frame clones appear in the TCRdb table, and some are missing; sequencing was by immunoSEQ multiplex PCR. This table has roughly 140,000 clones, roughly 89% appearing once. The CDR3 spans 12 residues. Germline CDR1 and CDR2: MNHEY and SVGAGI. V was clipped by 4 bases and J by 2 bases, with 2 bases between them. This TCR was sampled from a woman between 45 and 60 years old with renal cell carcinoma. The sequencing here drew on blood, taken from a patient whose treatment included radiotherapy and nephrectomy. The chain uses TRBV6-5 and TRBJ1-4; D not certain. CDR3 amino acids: CASSSTNEKLFF. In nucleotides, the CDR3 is TGTGCCAGCAGTTCCACTAATGAAAAACTGTTTTTT.